This T cell receptor (beta chain) derives from a study of read filtering for tumor transcriptome and immune sequencing. For the study at large: Patients were 17 to 20 male and some 13 female, mean age roughly 70 years, range 47 to 80.

This clonotype was counted ten times or more. Its antigen is not identified. Study outcomes and limitations: Dropping single-read clonotypes raised IR-seq and RNA-seq shared-clonotype correlation. Approximately 87% of IR-seq clonotypes had a single read, yet these held roughly 3.3% of reads.

The CDR3 covers 16 residues. V lost 0 bases and J 1 base, leaving 15 bases between the germline ends. The germline gives CDR1 SQVTM, CDR2 ANQGSEA. This library used roughly 400 ng RNA and molecular barcoded adaptors spanning alpha/delta and beta/gamma chains. TCRdb re-derived calls from the reads in MiXCR, one entry per CDR3 protein. Of approximately 41,000 distinct CDR3 sequences in the sample, around 15% were seen once. Sequencing was done on a sample of a population of CD138-negative cells sorted from bone marrow. This receptor was identified in a donor aged 40 or over with multiple myeloma. The chain is built from TRBV29-1 and TRBJ1-1; unclear D gene. CDR3 nucleotide sequence: TGCAGCGTTGAAGATAGAAGAGGCGGTGCGAACACTGAAGCTTTCTTT. Encoded protein: CSVEDRRGGANTEAFF.